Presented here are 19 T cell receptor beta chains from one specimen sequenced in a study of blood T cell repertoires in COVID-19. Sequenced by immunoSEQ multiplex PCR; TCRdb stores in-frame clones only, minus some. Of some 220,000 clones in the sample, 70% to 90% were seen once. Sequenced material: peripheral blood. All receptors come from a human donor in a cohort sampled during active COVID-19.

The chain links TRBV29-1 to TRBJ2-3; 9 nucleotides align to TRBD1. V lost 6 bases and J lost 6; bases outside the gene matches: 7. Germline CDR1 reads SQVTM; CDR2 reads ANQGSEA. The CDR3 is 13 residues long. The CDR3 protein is CSVGHRGQDTQYF. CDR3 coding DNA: TGCAGCGTCGGACACAGGGGGCAGGATACGCAGTATTTT.

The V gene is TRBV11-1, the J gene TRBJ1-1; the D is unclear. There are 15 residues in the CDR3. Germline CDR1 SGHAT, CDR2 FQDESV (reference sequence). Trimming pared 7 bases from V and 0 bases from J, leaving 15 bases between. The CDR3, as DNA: TGTGCCAGCACCCTAGTCGGTAGCCTGAACACTGAAGCTTTCTTT. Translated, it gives CASTLVGSLNTEAFF.

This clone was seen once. CDR3 loop: CASSRVRDEQYF. As DNA, the CDR3 is TGTGCCAGCAGTCGTGTCCGGGACGAGCAGTACTTC. This chain uses TRBV6-5 with TRBJ2-7; no clear D gene. Trimming left V 5 bases short and J 5 bases short, with 10 bases between. Germline lookup yields CDR1 MNHEY and CDR2 SVGAGI. This CDR3 comprises 12 residues.

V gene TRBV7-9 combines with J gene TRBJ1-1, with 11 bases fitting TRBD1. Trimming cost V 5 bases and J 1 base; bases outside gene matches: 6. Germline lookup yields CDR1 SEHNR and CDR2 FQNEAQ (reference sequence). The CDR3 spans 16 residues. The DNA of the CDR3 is TGTGCCAGCAGCCCCGGGACAGGGGGAGAGAACACTGAAGCTTTCTTT. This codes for CASSPGTGGENTEAFF. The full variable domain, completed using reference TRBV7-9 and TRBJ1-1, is DTGVSQNPRHKITKRGQNVTFRCDPISEHNRLYWYRQTLGQGPEFLTYFQNEAQLEKSRLLSDRFSAERPKGSFSTLEIQRTEQGDSAMYLCASSPGTGGENTEAFFGQGTRLTVV.

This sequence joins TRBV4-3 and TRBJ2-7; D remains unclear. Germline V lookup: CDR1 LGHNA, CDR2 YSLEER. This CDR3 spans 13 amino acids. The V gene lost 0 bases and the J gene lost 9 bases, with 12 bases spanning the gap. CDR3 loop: CASSQDREDGQYF. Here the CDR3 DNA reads TGCGCCAGCAGCCAAGATAGAGAGGATGGGCAGTACTTC.

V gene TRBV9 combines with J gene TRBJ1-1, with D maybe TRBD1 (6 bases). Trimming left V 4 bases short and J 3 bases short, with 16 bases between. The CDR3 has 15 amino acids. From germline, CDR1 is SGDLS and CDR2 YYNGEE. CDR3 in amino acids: CASSPSGRGYTEAFF. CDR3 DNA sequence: TGTGCCAGCAGCCCCTCGGGCAGGGGATACACTGAAGCTTTCTTT.

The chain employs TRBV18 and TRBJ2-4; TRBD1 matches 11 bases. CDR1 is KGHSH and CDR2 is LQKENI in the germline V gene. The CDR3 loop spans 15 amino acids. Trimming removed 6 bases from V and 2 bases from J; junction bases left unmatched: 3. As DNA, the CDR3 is TGTGCCAGCTCGGACAGGGGGCGAACCAAAAACATTCAGTACTTC. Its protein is CASSDRGRTKNIQYF.

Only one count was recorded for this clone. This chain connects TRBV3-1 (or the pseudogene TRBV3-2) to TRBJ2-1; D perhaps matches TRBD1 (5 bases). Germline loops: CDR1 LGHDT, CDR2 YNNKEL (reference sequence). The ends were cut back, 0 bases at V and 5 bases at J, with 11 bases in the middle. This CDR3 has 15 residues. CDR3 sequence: CASSQDRVRDNEQFF. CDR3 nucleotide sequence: TGTGCCAGCAGCCAAGACAGAGTCAGGGACAATGAGCAGTTCTTC.

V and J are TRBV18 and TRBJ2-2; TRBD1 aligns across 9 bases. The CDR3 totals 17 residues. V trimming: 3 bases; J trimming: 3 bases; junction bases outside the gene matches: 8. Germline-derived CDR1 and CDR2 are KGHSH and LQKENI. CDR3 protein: CASSPFGTGLDTGELFF. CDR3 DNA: TGTGCCAGCTCACCTTTCGGGACAGGGCTGGACACCGGGGAGCTGTTTTTT.

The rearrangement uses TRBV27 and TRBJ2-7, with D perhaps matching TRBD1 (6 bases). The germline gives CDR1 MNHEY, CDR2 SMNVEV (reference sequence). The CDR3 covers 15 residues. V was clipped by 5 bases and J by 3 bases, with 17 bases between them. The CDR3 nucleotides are TGTGCCAGCAGTCCCCTGAGGGGGTCAGGCTACGAGCAGTACTTC. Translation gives CASSPLRGSGYEQYF.

CDR3 protein: CASSFDSQPQHF. The CDR3 DNA reads TGTGCCAGCAGCTTCGATAGTCAGCCCCAGCATTTT. The V and J genes are TRBV7-9 and TRBJ1-5, with D unclear. The CDR3 length is 12 residues. Deletions cut 3 bases from V and 6 bases from J, with 6 bases between. Germline CDR1 SEHNR, CDR2 FQNEAQ (reference sequence).

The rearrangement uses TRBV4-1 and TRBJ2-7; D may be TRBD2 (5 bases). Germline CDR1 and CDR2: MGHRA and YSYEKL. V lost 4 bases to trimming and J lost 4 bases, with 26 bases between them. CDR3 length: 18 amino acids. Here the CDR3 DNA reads TGCGCCAGCAGCCCCAGAGCGGCACGGGGTACCATCACGTACGAGCAGTACTTC. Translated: CASSPRAARGTITYEQYF.

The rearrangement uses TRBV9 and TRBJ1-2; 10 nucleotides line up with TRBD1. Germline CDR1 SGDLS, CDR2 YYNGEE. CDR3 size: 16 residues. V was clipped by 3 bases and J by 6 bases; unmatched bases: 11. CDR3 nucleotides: TGTGCCAGCAGCGCTCTTGGGGGACAGGGGCAGGATGGCTACACCTTC. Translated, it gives CASSALGGQGQDGYTF. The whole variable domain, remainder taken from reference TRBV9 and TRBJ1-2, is DSGVTQTPKHLITATGQRVTLRCSPRSGDLSVYWYQQSLDQGLQFLIQYYNGEERAKGNILERFSAQQFPDLHSELNLSSLELGDSALYFCASSALGGQGQDGYTFGSGTRLTVV.

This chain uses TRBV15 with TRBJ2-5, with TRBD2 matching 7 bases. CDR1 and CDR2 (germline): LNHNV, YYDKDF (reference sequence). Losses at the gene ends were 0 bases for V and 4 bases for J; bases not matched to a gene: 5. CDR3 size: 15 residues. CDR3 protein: CATSRDRSGGETQYF. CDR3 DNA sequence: TGTGCCACCAGCAGAGATAGGTCGGGGGGAGAGACCCAGTACTTC.

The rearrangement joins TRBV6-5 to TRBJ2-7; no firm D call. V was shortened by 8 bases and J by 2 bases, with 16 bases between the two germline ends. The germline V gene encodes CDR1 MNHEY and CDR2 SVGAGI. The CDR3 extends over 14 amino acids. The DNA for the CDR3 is TGTGCCAGCTTCTCCCCCCTGCCGGCCTACGAGCAGTACTTC. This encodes CASFSPLPAYEQYF.

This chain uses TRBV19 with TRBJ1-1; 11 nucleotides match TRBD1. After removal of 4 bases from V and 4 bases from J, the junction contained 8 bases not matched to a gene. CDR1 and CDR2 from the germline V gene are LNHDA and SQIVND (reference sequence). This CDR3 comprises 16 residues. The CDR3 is CASSRRTGGATTEAFF. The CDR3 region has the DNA TGTGCCAGTAGTAGGAGGACAGGGGGCGCAACCACTGAAGCTTTCTTT. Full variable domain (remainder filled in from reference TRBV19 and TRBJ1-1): DGGITQSPKYLFRKEGQNVTLSCEQNLNHDAMYWYRQDPGQGLRLIYYSQIVNDFQKGDIAEGYSVSREKKESFPLTVTSAQKNPTAFYLCASSRRTGGATTEAFFGQGTRLTVV.

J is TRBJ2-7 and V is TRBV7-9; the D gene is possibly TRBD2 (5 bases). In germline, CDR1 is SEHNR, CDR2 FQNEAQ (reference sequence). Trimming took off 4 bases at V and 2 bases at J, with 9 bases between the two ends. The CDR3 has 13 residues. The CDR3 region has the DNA TGTGCCAGCAGCTCCTCCGGGGCCTACGAGCAGTACTTC. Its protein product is CASSSSGAYEQYF.

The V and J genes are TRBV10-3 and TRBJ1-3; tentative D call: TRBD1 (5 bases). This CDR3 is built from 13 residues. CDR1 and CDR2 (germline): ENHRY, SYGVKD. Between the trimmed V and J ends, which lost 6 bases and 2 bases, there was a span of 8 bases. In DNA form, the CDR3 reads TGTGCCATCAGGGGGGGACCTGGAAACACCATATATTTT. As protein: CAIRGGPGNTIYF.

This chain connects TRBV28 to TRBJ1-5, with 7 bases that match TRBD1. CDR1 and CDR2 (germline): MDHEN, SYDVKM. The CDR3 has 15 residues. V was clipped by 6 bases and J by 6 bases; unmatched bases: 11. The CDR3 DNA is TGTGCCAGCAGCGCTAGACAGGGTGCGGGTCAGCCCCAGCATTTT. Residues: CASSARQGAGQPQHF. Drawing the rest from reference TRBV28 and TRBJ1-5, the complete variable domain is DVKVTQSSRYLVKRTGEKVFLECVQDMDHENMFWYRQDPGLGLRLIYFSYDVKMKEKGDIPEGYSVSREKKERFSLILESASTNQTSMYLCASSARQGAGQPQHFGDGTRLSIL.